One and the same sample provided the 12 T cell receptor beta chains below, sequenced in a study of graft-versus-host responses after intestinal transplantation. TCRdb keeps only in-frame clones here, not all; method: immunoSEQ multiplex PCR. Of about 40,000 clones listed, 85% to 95% are singletons. Their antigen targets remain unknown. The specimen was unstimulated CD8+ T cells sorted from spleen or lymph node cells, collected before transplant. Source of these receptors: a human donor who was the organ donor for an intestinal transplant.

This chain connects TRBV29-1 to TRBJ1-1; no definite D call. The length of the CDR3 is 11 residues. With 6 bases removed from V and 7 bases from J, the gap between germline ends came to 12 bases. CDR1 SQVTM and CDR2 ANQGSEA come from the germline V gene. DNA of the CDR3: TGCAGCGTCATCTGGGGTGGTGAAGCTTTCTTT. It is translated as CSVIWGGEAFF.

The chain couples TRBV5-6 to TRBJ1-3; maybe TRBD1 (5 bases). This CDR3 region has 16 residues. Trimming cost V 0 bases and J 0 bases, with 10 bases left between them. The germline V gene has CDR1 SGHDT and CDR2 YYEEEE. The CDR3 DNA follows: TGTGCCAGCAGCTTGGGTTGGGGGTACTCTGGAAACACCATATATTTT. This encodes CASSLGWGYSGNTIYF.

This rearrangement joins TRBV11-2 to TRBJ1-1; D might be TRBD1 (5 bases). CDR3 length: 14 residues. The V gene's germline CDR1 is SGHAT and CDR2 FQNNGV. V lost 1 base, J lost 4 bases, and 10 bases lay in between. The CDR3 nucleotides are TGTGCCAGCAGCTTAGGGGGCACGGTCACTGAAGCTTTCTTT. Amino acid sequence: CASSLGGTVTEAFF.

V is TRBV6-1 and J is TRBJ2-3; D unclear. V lost 5 bases and J 2 bases, leaving 8 bases between the germline ends. The CDR3 is 13 residues long. Looked up from germline, CDR1 is MNHNS and CDR2 is SASEGT. In nucleotides, the CDR3 is TGTGCCAGCAGTTATACGAACACAGATACGCAGTATTTT. It codes for CASSYTNTDTQYF.

CDR3 DNA: TGTGCCAGCAGCACTAAACAGGACCCACTCCCTGAAAAACTGTTTTTT. Translation: CASSTKQDPLPEKLFF. The rearrangement uses TRBV9 and TRBJ1-4; possibly TRBD1 for D (5 bases). This CDR3 region has 16 residues. The V gene's germline CDR1 is SGDLS and CDR2 YYNGEE. Trimming removed 4 bases from V and 7 bases from J, with 20 bases in between. The full variable domain, rest sourced from reference TRBV9 and TRBJ1-4, is DSGVTQTPKHLITATGQRVTLRCSPRSGDLSVYWYQQSLDQGLQFLIQYYNGEERAKGNILERFSAQQFPDLHSELNLSSLELGDSALYFCASSTKQDPLPEKLFFGSGTQLSVL.

This chain joins TRBV4-1 and TRBJ2-7, with a tentative D call TRBD1 (5 bases). CDR3 length: 15 amino acids. V was pared by 4 bases and J by 7 bases, with 20 bases between. The germline gives CDR1 MGHRA, CDR2 YSYEKL. Here the CDR3 DNA reads TGCGCCAGCAGCCTAGACAGAACCTCCTCTTTAGAGCAGTACTTC. This gives the protein CASSLDRTSSLEQYF.

This clone was detected once. The chain joins TRBV7-9 to TRBJ2-7; D possibly corresponds to TRBD1 (6 bases). Trimming left V 0 bases short and J 5 bases short, with 8 bases between. The CDR3 spans 13 residues. Germline CDR1 SEHNR, CDR2 FQNEAQ (reference sequence). In DNA, the CDR3 is TGTGCCAGCAGCTTAGCGGGACAAGACGAGCAGTACTTC. Translation gives CASSLAGQDEQYF.

The gene calls are TRBV7-8 and TRBJ2-7; tentative D call: TRBD2 (6 bases). The CDR3 contains 14 residues. CDR1 is SGHVS and CDR2 is FQNEAQ in the germline V gene. V was pared by 5 bases and J by 0 bases, with 11 bases between. The CDR3 loop is CASSPGLGSYEQYF. CDR3 nucleotide sequence: TGTGCCAGCAGCCCGGGACTGGGCTCCTACGAGCAGTACTTC.

The gene calls are TRBV7-2 and TRBJ2-5; D is undetermined. Trimming removed 1 base from V and 5 bases from J, with 17 bases in between. The CDR3 length is 16 residues. The germline CDR1 and CDR2 sequences are SGHTA and FQGNSA. CDR3 residues: CASSLGALASRETQYF. CDR3 nucleotides: TGTGCCAGCAGCTTAGGGGCCTTGGCGTCCCGTGAGACCCAGTACTTC.

V usage is TRBV5-6 and J usage is TRBJ1-2; 8 bases fit TRBD1. The germline gives CDR1 SGHDT, CDR2 YYEEEE. The CDR3 extends over 12 amino acids. V lost 8 bases to trimming and J lost 10 bases; unmatched junction nucleotides: 10. The CDR3 protein is CARDGPGGVYTF. In DNA form, the CDR3 reads TGTGCCAGAGATGGGCCAGGGGGCGTCTACACCTTC.

The chain uses TRBV7-9 and TRBJ1-1, with a weak D call TRBD1 (5 bases). This CDR3 has 18 residues. Trimming cost V 5 bases and J 0 bases, with 22 bases left between them. CDR1 is SEHNR, CDR2 FQNEAQ, per germline (reference sequence). CDR3 bases: TGTGCCAGCAGCCCACCCTGGGGCCGATACGCTGTGAACACTGAAGCTTTCTTT. It yields the protein CASSPPWGRYAVNTEAFF.

The chain uses TRBV19 and TRBJ1-1, with TRBD1 as a possible D gene (5 bases). V lost 5 bases and J lost 5, with 12 bases in between. The CDR3 covers 13 residues. Germline V CDR1 and CDR2: LNHDA, SQIVND (reference sequence). In nucleotides, the CDR3 is TGTGCCAGTAGTCCGACAGTAGTAACTGAAGCTTTCTTT. Protein product: CASSPTVVTEAFF.